Each of the 14 T cell receptor beta chains below was sequenced from the same sample in a study of lymphopenia after photon versus proton radiotherapy. Only in-frame clones appear in the TCRdb table, and some are missing; sequencing was by immunoSEQ multiplex PCR. The data hold tens of thousands of clones, with 92% observed a single time. The source was peripheral blood, collected from a patient treated with photon-based radiotherapy. These receptors all come from a woman in her 40s with cholangiocarcinoma.

The rearrangement links TRBV6-5 to TRBJ2-7, with TRBD1 as a possible D gene (6 bases). Germline V lookup: CDR1 MNHEY, CDR2 SVGAGI. This CDR3 has 12 amino acids. The V end lost 2 bases, the J end lost 6 bases, and 8 bases lay between the germline ends. DNA of the CDR3: TGTGCCAGCAGTTACCGGACAGCCGAGCAGTACTTC. This encodes CASSYRTAEQYF.

This sequence joins TRBV5-4 and TRBJ1-2; D call uncertain. The germline V and J ends were trimmed by 0 bases and 4 bases, with 7 bases remaining between them. Germline V gene lookup returns CDR1 SGHNT and CDR2 YYREEE (reference sequence). There are 13 residues in the CDR3. CDR3 in DNA: TGTGCCAGCAGCTTGGATGTGGCCTATGGCTACACCTTC. Its translation is CASSLDVAYGYTF.

The rearrangement links TRBV19 to TRBJ1-5; maybe TRBD1 (5 bases). There are 16 residues in the CDR3. The germline V and J ends were trimmed by 3 bases and 2 bases, with 14 bases remaining between them. CDR1 is LNHDA and CDR2 is SQIVND in the germline V gene (reference sequence). The CDR3 DNA follows: TGTGCCAGTAGTATTGCAGGGCTCGGTGGCAATCAGCCCCAGCATTTT. Translating it yields CASSIAGLGGNQPQHF.

J is TRBJ1-5 and V is TRBV6-1, with TRBD1 as a possible D gene (6 bases). Germline V CDR1 and CDR2: MNHNS, SASEGT. This CDR3 has 16 amino acids. V lost 2 bases to trimming and J lost 2 bases, with 13 bases between them. CDR3 region: CASSEWGGRGNQPQHF. In DNA form, the CDR3 reads TGTGCCAGCAGTGAATGGGGGGGCAGGGGCAATCAGCCCCAGCATTTT.

The chain combines TRBV12-5 with TRBJ1-1, with 10 bases matching TRBD1. The CDR3 is 15 amino acids. V was pared by 1 base and J by 5 bases, with 4 bases of the junction left unmatched. The germline V gene has CDR1 LGHNT and CDR2 FRNRAP. The CDR3 nucleotides are TGTGCTAGTGGTTTGGCCCCGGACAGGGGGACTGAAGCTTTCTTT. Residues: CASGLAPDRGTEAFF.

The chain combines TRBV6-5 with TRBJ2-7, with D possibly matching TRBD2 (5 bases). Germline V gene sequence: CDR1 MNHEY, CDR2 SVGAGI. This CDR3 spans 13 amino acids. V lost 2 bases to trimming and J lost 2 bases, with 7 bases between them. This chain's CDR3 is CASSYQEAYEQYF. The CDR3 region has the DNA TGTGCCAGCAGTTACCAGGAGGCCTACGAGCAGTACTTC.

CDR3 amino acids: CASSYSSIWWQGYTF. The DNA for the CDR3 is TGTGCCAGCAGTTACTCGTCGATATGGTGGCAGGGCTACACCTTC. The chain combines TRBV6-5 with TRBJ1-2; D unresolved. This CDR3 comprises 15 residues. Germline V CDR1 and CDR2: MNHEY, SVGAGI. V lost 0 bases and J 8 bases, leaving 16 bases between the germline ends.

V is TRBV5-6 and J is TRBJ1-1; D uncertain. The CDR3 spans 15 residues. Trimming left V 2 bases short and J 1 base short, with 12 bases between. In germline, CDR1 is SGHDT, CDR2 YYEEEE. DNA of the CDR3: TGTGCCAGCAGCTTCACCCGGGTCGGGAACACTGAAGCTTTCTTT. It codes for CASSFTRVGNTEAFF.

The chain has TRBV10-1 and TRBJ2-7, with no clear D. Germline V lookup: CDR1 WNHNN, CDR2 SYGVQD (reference sequence). Trimming removed 8 bases from V and 2 bases from J, with 7 bases in between. There are 11 residues in the CDR3. CDR3 amino acids: CASGDAYEQYF. CDR3 sequence (DNA): TGCGCCAGCGGAGACGCCTACGAGCAGTACTTC.

The chain couples TRBV6-5 to TRBJ2-7, with 9 bases lining up with TRBD1. CDR3 size: 15 residues. In germline, CDR1 is MNHEY, CDR2 SVGAGI. Trimming removed 0 bases from V and 2 bases from J; junction bases left unmatched: 2. The CDR3 is CASSYSGQGTYEQYF. DNA of the CDR3: TGTGCCAGCAGTTACTCGGGACAGGGAACCTACGAGCAGTACTTC.

The chain couples TRBV18 to TRBJ1-1; a possible D gene is TRBD1 (5 bases). Trimming took off 1 base at V and 1 base at J, with 13 bases between the two ends. The CDR3 loop spans 16 amino acids. Germline V gene data show CDR1 as KGHSH and CDR2 as LQKENI. CDR3 in DNA: TGTGCCAGCTCACCACGGGAGTGGGGGAGGAACACTGAAGCTTTCTTT. Translated, it gives CASSPREWGRNTEAFF.

The chain links TRBV19 to TRBJ2-7; D might be TRBD2 (5 bases). Germline V gene lookup returns CDR1 LNHDA and CDR2 SQIVND (reference sequence). This CDR3 is 13 amino acids long. The ends were cut back, 5 bases at V and 5 bases at J, with 13 bases in the middle. The CDR3 region has the DNA TGTGCCAGTAGTCCCCGGTTGAGGGACGAGCAGTACTTC. Protein: CASSPRLRDEQYF.

The rearrangement links TRBV5-1 to TRBJ2-1; TRBD1 or TRBD2 may be the D gene (5 bases each). V was cut by 1 base and J by 0 bases, with 11 bases left in between. The V gene's germline CDR1 is SGHRS and CDR2 YFSETQ. The CDR3 runs 16 residues. CDR3 nucleotides: TGCGCCAGCAGCTTGTCATGGGACGGCTCCTACAATGAGCAGTTCTTC. The encoded protein is CASSLSWDGSYNEQFF.

In its sample, this clone was seen once. The chain couples TRBV29-1 to TRBJ1-2; possibly TRBD1 for D (6 bases). Trimming stripped 6 bases from V and 8 bases from J, with 16 bases between. Looked up from germline, CDR1 is SQVTM and CDR2 is ANQGSEA. The CDR3 covers 12 residues. The CDR3 DNA reads as TGCAGCGTGGCCCAGGGGCTGAGCGGCTACACCTTC. This translates into CSVAQGLSGYTF.